This TCR beta chain originates from a study of cytomegalovirus exposure and HLA in healthy donors. The overall study: About 200 million T cells yielded 120 million or so unique TCR beta sequences, as an earlier analysis found.

PCR primers comprised 60 Vbeta and 13 Jbeta primers. The repertoire was sequenced with immunoSEQ multiplex PCR; TCRdb's copy has only in-frame clones and lacks some. Of under 200,000 clones in the sample, about 88% are singletons; the top ten hold around 0.31%. Of note for this clone: The antigen is unknown.

Study-wide findings and caveats: Overall, roughly 160 TCR beta chains were annotated as cytomegalovirus-associated. When analyzed later, a missense DCLRE1C variant was found to be linked to TCR beta V- and J-gene trimming.

The sample consisted of PBMCs. This sequence was found in a woman in her 30s in good health and CMV-seronegative.

The CDR3 protein is CASGTAGGLETQYF. For the CDR3, the DNA is TGTGCCAGCGGGACAGCGGGGGGGCTGGAGACCCAGTACTTC. The chain employs TRBV11-2 and TRBJ2-5, with 10 bases aligning to TRBD2. CDR1 SGHAT and CDR2 FQNNGV come from the germline V gene. V trimming: 8 bases; J trimming: 5 bases; junction bases outside the gene matches: 8. The CDR3 is 14 amino acids.